The 16 T cell receptor beta chains listed next were all sequenced from one sample in a study of memory CD4+ T cells and cytomegalovirus serostatus. The sort gate was single viable CD3+CD4+CD8-CD45RO+ cells for memory CD4+ T cells. Libraries were prepared by immunoSEQ multiplex PCR; TCRdb keeps only in-frame clonotypes and omits some of them. The repertoire holds 85,000 to 100,000 clones, approximately 80% seen once, with about 3.5% in the top ten. The sequenced sample consisted of memory CD4+ T cells from blood. The source of these receptors is an adult in good health and CMV-seropositive.

The chain is built from TRBV9 and TRBJ1-2; D not certain. Trimming pared 0 bases from V and 5 bases from J, leaving 11 bases between. The germline V gene encodes CDR1 SGDLS and CDR2 YYNGEE. CDR3 length equals 14 residues. The CDR3 loop is CASSVDPVPYGYTF. CDR3 DNA sequence: TGTGCCAGCAGCGTAGACCCGGTACCATATGGCTACACCTTC.

The chain recombines TRBV6-1 with TRBJ1-1; D call uncertain. V was pared by 3 bases and J by 5 bases, with 16 bases between. This CDR3 has 15 residues. Germline V gene sequence: CDR1 MNHNS, CDR2 SASEGT. This CDR3 reads CASSDPHEGRTEAFF. The CDR3 bases are TGTGCCAGCAGTGACCCGCACGAGGGTCGAACTGAAGCTTTCTTT.

This clone appeared a few times. The chain combines TRBV7-9 with TRBJ1-2; 10 bases align to TRBD1. The germline V gene has CDR1 SEHNR and CDR2 FQNEAQ (reference sequence). V trimming: 3 bases; J trimming: 6 bases; junction bases outside the gene matches: 13. The CDR3 consists of 17 residues. The CDR3 here is CASSLGDRGAQRDGYTF. CDR3 bases: TGTGCCAGCAGCTTGGGGGACAGGGGTGCCCAGAGGGATGGCTACACCTTC.

This clone was counted a single time. The J gene is TRBJ2-2, the V gene TRBV5-5; D unclear. The CDR3 consists of 13 residues. Germline CDR1 and CDR2: SGHKS and YYEKEE (reference sequence). V lost 3 bases and J 3 bases, leaving 6 bases between the germline ends. CDR3 amino acids: CASSYQDTGELFF. The CDR3 DNA is TGTGCCAGCAGCTACCAGGACACCGGGGAGCTGTTTTTT.

The chain has TRBV28 and TRBJ2-1; no clear D. The length of the CDR3 is 15 residues. V was trimmed by 8 bases and J by 0 bases, leaving 14 bases between them. The germline CDR1 and CDR2 sequences are MDHEN and SYDVKM. CDR3 DNA: TGTGCCAGCCGTACACCCCTGAGCTCCTACAATGAGCAGTTCTTC. The encoded protein is CASRTPLSSYNEQFF. Variable domain in full (rest from reference TRBV28 and TRBJ2-1): DVKVTQSSRYLVKRTGEKVFLECVQDMDHENMFWYRQDPGLGLRLIYFSYDVKMKEKGDIPEGYSVSREKKERFSLILESASTNQTSMYLCASRTPLSSYNEQFFGPGTRLTVL.

CDR3 sequence: CASSFRDTSTDTQYF. Here the CDR3 DNA reads TGTGCCAGCAGCTTCCGGGACACAAGCACAGATACGCAGTATTTT. The chain couples TRBV5-5 to TRBJ2-3, with a possible D match to TRBD1 (6 bases). Trimming shortened V by 2 bases and J by 0 bases, and 10 bases separated the two germline ends. Germline loops: CDR1 SGHKS, CDR2 YYEKEE (reference sequence). The CDR3 contains 15 residues.

The chain uses TRBV7-9 and TRBJ1-4, with 10 bases aligning to TRBD1. Germline-derived CDR1 and CDR2 are SEHNR and FQNEAQ (reference sequence). This CDR3 is built from 14 residues. V shed 5 bases and J 5 bases; nucleotides not matched to a gene: 2. The CDR3 DNA is TGTGCCAGCAGCCGACAGGGGGCAAATGAAAAACTGTTTTTT. Translation: CASSRQGANEKLFF.

This clone has a single count. V and J are TRBV28 and TRBJ1-1, with 8 bases matching TRBD1. The J segment lost 6 bases and the V segment lost 3 bases, leaving 12 bases of the junction unmatched. The CDR3 is 16 residues long. Germline-derived CDR1 and CDR2 are MDHEN and SYDVKM. Written as DNA, the CDR3 is TGTGCCAGCAGTTTTTCAGGGGGCGTCCTCGGCGCTGAAGCTTTCTTT. Translating gives CASSFSGGVLGAEAFF. The variable domain in full, with the rest retrieved from reference TRBV28 and TRBJ1-1, is DVKVTQSSRYLVKRTGEKVFLECVQDMDHENMFWYRQDPGLGLRLIYFSYDVKMKEKGDIPEGYSVSREKKERFSLILESASTNQTSMYLCASSFSGGVLGAEAFFGQGTRLTVV.

This clone was counted only a few times. The chain is built from TRBV14 and TRBJ1-1; 10 positions match TRBD1. The germline CDR1 and CDR2 sequences are SGHDN and FVKESK. Unmatched junction bases numbered 4, after V lost 0 bases and J lost 3 bases. The CDR3 consists of 16 residues. The CDR3 bases are TGTGCCAGCAGCCAAGATTGGGGGACAGGGGACACTGAAGCTTTCTTT. This codes for CASSQDWGTGDTEAFF.

This chain connects TRBV11-3 to TRBJ2-3; TRBD2 matches 11 bases. Germline lookup yields CDR1 SGHNT and CDR2 YENEEA. The CDR3 consists of 19 residues. Unmatched junction bases numbered 9, after V lost 1 base and J lost 0 bases. DNA for the CDR3: TGTGCCAGCAGCTTAGGACTAGCGGGACCGGCAACTAGCACAGATACGCAGTATTTT. Translation gives CASSLGLAGPATSTDTQYF.

This sequence joins TRBV30 and TRBJ1-6, with TRBD1 matching 8 bases. V shed 0 bases, J shed 6 bases, and the junction held 16 bases outside the gene matches. This CDR3 region has 19 residues. The V gene's germline CDR1 is GTSNPN and CDR2 SVGIG (reference sequence). CDR3 sequence: CAWSVRGFSTDRANSPLHF. The CDR3 DNA reads TGTGCCTGGAGTGTACGTGGTTTTTCGACGGACAGGGCTAATTCACCCCTCCACTTT.

V is TRBV9 and J is TRBJ2-5, with 8 positions matching TRBD1. The V and J ends lost 1 base and 2 bases, in that order; junction bases with no gene match: 13. CDR1 is SGDLS, CDR2 YYNGEE, per germline. CDR3 size: 18 residues. The CDR3 here is CASSVSGLQGALQETQYF. CDR3 DNA sequence: TGTGCCAGCAGCGTATCGGGTCTCCAGGGGGCCCTACAAGAGACCCAGTACTTC.

The CDR3 sequence is CASSEEADKWTEAFF. The CDR3 nucleotides read TGTGCCAGCAGTGAAGAGGCGGACAAATGGACTGAAGCTTTCTTT. The chain recombines TRBV2 with TRBJ1-1; tentatively, D is TRBD1 (5 bases). In germline, CDR1 is SNHLY, CDR2 FYNNEI. Trimming took off 1 base at V and 5 bases at J, with 14 bases between the two ends. This CDR3 is 15 amino acids long. The whole variable domain, remainder taken from reference TRBV2 and TRBJ1-1, is EPEVTQTPSHQVTQMGQEVILRCVPISNHLYFYWYRQILGQKVEFLVSFYNNEISEKSEIFDDQFSVERPDGSNFTLKIRSTKLEDSAMYFCASSEEADKWTEAFFGQGTRLTVV.

The genes are TRBV29-1 and TRBJ2-3; D possibly matches TRBD1 or TRBD2 (5 bases each). CDR3 length: 13 amino acids. V lost 6 bases and J 0 bases, leaving 10 bases between the germline ends. In germline, CDR1 is SQVTM, CDR2 ANQGSEA. CDR3 sequence (DNA): TGCAGCGTCGAAAGGGACAGCACAGATACGCAGTATTTT. Amino acid sequence: CSVERDSTDTQYF.

This chain uses TRBV5-1 with TRBJ1-4; 7 positions agree with TRBD1. The CDR3 contains 14 residues. V dropped 4 bases and J dropped 6; count of bases not matched to a gene: 6. In germline, CDR1 is SGHRS, CDR2 YFSETQ. CDR3 protein: CASSMGQRDEKLFF. The CDR3 DNA is TGCGCCAGCAGCATGGGACAGAGAGATGAAAAACTGTTTTTT.

The table lists this clone with a few counts. The chain carries TRBV5-1 and TRBJ1-3, with D perhaps TRBD1 (6 bases). Trimming shortened V by 0 bases and J by 0 bases, and 13 bases separated the two germline ends. Germline V lookup: CDR1 SGHRS, CDR2 YFSETQ. CDR3 length: 17 residues. The CDR3 sequence: CASSLVGGAHSGNTIYF. As DNA, the CDR3 is TGCGCCAGCAGCTTGGTAGGGGGAGCCCACTCTGGAAACACCATATATTTT.